These 2 T cell receptor beta chains originate from one sample sequenced in a study of tumor-infiltrating lymphocytes in primary liver carcinoma. Extraction of RNA together with DNA used roughly 19-31 mg of unsorted bulk tissue. Priming with a constant-region primer yielded TCR beta cDNA from about 450 ng total RNA. Modified slightly, ARM-PCR produced TCR beta libraries over three nested multiplex PCR rounds. Amplification in the first two PCR rounds was performed using TRBV1-TRBV30 forward primers and a C-beta reverse primer for approximately 10 cycles each. TCRdb redid the calling of the multiplex PCR reads with MiXCR, one entry per CDR3 protein. The sample has under 200,000 distinct CDR3 sequences; around 81% are singletons. The sample comprised tumor tissue from primary liver carcinoma. The receptors derive from a man aged 35-49 years with primary liver carcinoma and hepatitis B virus infection.

As for this clonotype: One end of the junction is discordant with germline, which a read error may explain. The V and J genes are TRBV29-1 and TRBJ2-3; possibly TRBD2 for D (6 bases). The CDR3 extends over 15 amino acids. The V gene's germline CDR1 is SQVTM and CDR2 ANQGSEA. CDR3: CNVEGGDGITDTQYF. DNA for the CDR3: TGCAACGTTGAGGGCGGGGATGGCATCACAGATACGCAGTATTTT.

V gene TRBV6-5 combines with J gene TRBJ1-2; unclear D gene. The CDR3 runs 13 residues. CDR1 and CDR2 (germline): MNHEY, SVGAGI. V dropped 6 bases and J dropped 10 bases, with 18 bases sitting between them. As DNA, the CDR3 is TGTGCCAGCAGCCATGATAGCGCGAGCGCCTACACCTTC. Translating gives CASSHDSASAYTF.